Each of the 20 T cell receptor beta chains below was sequenced from the same sample in a study of blood T cell repertoires in COVID-19. The method was immunoSEQ multiplex PCR; TCRdb's version includes in-frame clones alone and lacks a portion of them. Of approximately 74,000 clones listed, roughly 80% are singletons. Sequencing input: peripheral blood. These receptors were taken from a man aged 60 to 75 with acute or convalescent COVID-19.

V and J are TRBV7-8 and TRBJ2-7, with 9 bases that match TRBD2. This CDR3 is 15 amino acids long. Germline CDR1 and CDR2: SGHVS and FQNEAQ. The trim removed 3 bases at V and 2 bases at J, leaving 5 bases unmatched. CDR3 residues: CASSLTSGSTYEQYF. The CDR3 bases are TGTGCCAGCAGCTTGACTAGCGGATCTACCTACGAGCAGTACTTC.

V usage is TRBV12-5 and J usage is TRBJ2-6; a possible D gene is TRBD1 (6 bases). CDR1 is LGHNT, CDR2 FRNRAP, per germline. The CDR3 runs to 17 residues. V gave up 2 bases and J gave up 0 bases, with 11 bases separating them. CDR3 sequence (DNA): TGTGCTAGTGGTTTGTCCTCAGGGGTCTCTGGGGCCAACGTCCTGACTTTC. Translated: CASGLSSGVSGANVLTF.

V gene TRBV7-8 combines with J gene TRBJ1-1; 7 nucleotides align to TRBD1. Trimming removed 1 base from V and 4 bases from J; junction bases left unmatched: 12. Germline assignment: CDR1 SGHVS and CDR2 FQNEAQ. This CDR3 is built from 17 residues. DNA of the CDR3: TGTGCCAGCAGCTTAGAGTCTCAGGGGGAAATTATCACTGAAGCTTTCTTT. As protein: CASSLESQGEIITEAFF.

This clone was detected only once. The CDR3 here is CASSRDREFDTF. DNA of the CDR3: TGTGCCAGCAGCCGGGACAGGGAGTTCGACACCTTC. The V call is TRBV12-3 or TRBV12-4, the J call TRBJ1-2; TRBD1 matches 9 bases. V gave up 6 bases and J gave up 12 bases; unmatched junction bases: 8. This CDR3 region has 12 residues.

The chain recombines TRBV5-1 with TRBJ2-7, with 11 bases that match TRBD2. The CDR3 runs to 15 residues. CDR1 is SGHRS, CDR2 YFSETQ, per germline. V lost 1 base, J lost 6 bases, and 6 bases stayed unmatched. DNA for the CDR3: TGCGCCAGCAGCTTGTACGGGACTAGCGGTTTCGAGCAGTACTTC. It is translated as CASSLYGTSGFEQYF. The whole variable domain, filled in from reference TRBV5-1 and TRBJ2-7, reads KAGVTQTPRYLIKTRGQQVTLSCSPISGHRSVSWYQQTPGQGLQFLFEYFSETQRNKGNFPGRFSGRQFSNSRSEMNVSTLELGDSALYLCASSLYGTSGFEQYFGPGTRLTVT.

The V gene is TRBV5-8, the J gene TRBJ2-3; 14 bases are shared with TRBD2. Germline CDR1 SGHTS, CDR2 YDEGEE. The ends lost 0 bases at V and 6 bases at J; junction bases unmatched: 9. The CDR3 length is 18 residues. The DNA for the CDR3 is TGTGCCAGCAGCTTGGGGACTAGCGGGGGGTTCAGTAAGGATACGCAGTATTTT. It codes for CASSLGTSGGFSKDTQYF. The variable domain in full, with the rest retrieved from reference TRBV5-8 and TRBJ2-3, is EAGVTQSPTHLIKTRGQQATLRCSPISGHTSVYWYQQALGLGLQFLLWYDEGEERNRGNFPPRFSGRQFPNYSSELNVNALELEDSALYLCASSLGTSGGFSKDTQYFGPGTRLTVL.

V is TRBV19 and J is TRBJ2-3; D is possibly TRBD1 (6 bases). The CDR3 is 14 amino acids. Trimming left V 3 bases short and J 2 bases short, with 9 bases between. Germline CDR1 reads LNHDA; CDR2 reads SQIVND (reference sequence). CDR3 sequence (DNA): TGTGCCAGTAGTATCACAGGGTCCACAGATACGCAGTATTTT. This translates into CASSITGSTDTQYF.

This rearrangement joins TRBV28 to TRBJ2-1, with 9 positions matching TRBD2. Germline trimming cut 8 bases from V and 8 bases from J; bases unmatched to any gene: 16. This CDR3 region has 16 residues. Per germline, CDR1 MDHEN and CDR2 SYDVKM. The CDR3 spells CASCRRGLASGDEQFF. CDR3 in DNA: TGTGCCAGCTGCCGTAGGGGACTAGCATCGGGCGATGAGCAGTTCTTC.

The rearrangement uses TRBV25-1 and TRBJ1-2, with D hard to call. The CDR3 is 12 amino acids. V lost 1 base and J lost 5, with 5 bases in between. Germline lookup yields CDR1 MGHDK and CDR2 SYGVNS. The CDR3 sequence: CASSEWAYGYTF. In DNA, the CDR3 is TGTGCCAGCAGTGAATGGGCTTATGGCTACACCTTC.

The chain carries TRBV6-5 and TRBJ1-4; TRBD1 aligns across 7 bases. In germline, CDR1 is MNHEY, CDR2 SVGAGI. The junction had 6 bases not matched to a gene; V was cut back by 5 bases and J by 3 bases. The length of the CDR3 is 15 residues. The CDR3 protein is CASSKTGLANEKLFF. The CDR3 coding sequence is TGTGCCAGCAGTAAGACAGGGTTGGCTAATGAAAAACTGTTTTTT.

The V and J genes are TRBV6-5 and TRBJ2-1; 7 bases are a match to TRBD1. The germline CDR1 and CDR2 sequences are MNHEY and SVGAGI. This CDR3 is 14 amino acids long. V lost 0 bases and J lost 10; bases outside the gene matches: 6. CDR3 bases: TGTGCCAGCAGTTACTCTATACAGGGGCGCGAGCAGTTCTTC. The encoded protein is CASSYSIQGREQFF.

This sequence joins TRBV7-9 and TRBJ1-2; D unresolved. V lost 4 bases, J lost 3 bases, and 12 bases lay in between. The CDR3 consists of 14 residues. Germline V CDR1 and CDR2: SEHNR, FQNEAQ (reference sequence). CDR3 sequence (DNA): TGTGCCAGCAGCTCGGGAGATGGGGACTATGGCTACACCTTC. Residues: CASSSGDGDYGYTF.

V usage is TRBV7-9 and J usage is TRBJ1-4; weak D call: TRBD1 (5 bases). CDR3 size: 16 residues. Trimming left V 4 bases short and J 2 bases short, with 14 bases between. The germline CDR1 and CDR2 sequences are SEHNR and FQNEAQ (reference sequence). The CDR3 DNA is TGTGCCAGCAGCTCCCTAAGTCAGGGTACTAATGAAAAACTGTTTTTT. Translation: CASSSLSQGTNEKLFF.

J is TRBJ2-3 and V is TRBV11-3, with D possibly being TRBD2 (5 bases). CDR1 is SGHNT and CDR2 is YENEEA in the germline V gene. This CDR3 is built from 13 residues. V was trimmed by 3 bases and J by 6 bases, leaving 10 bases between them. CDR3 residues: CASSLGSWDTQYF. For the CDR3, the DNA is TGTGCCAGCAGCTTGGGGAGTTGGGATACGCAGTATTTT.

The chain uses TRBV6-2 or TRBV6-3 and TRBJ2-7, with D possibly matching TRBD1 (5 bases). The CDR3 consists of 12 residues. V lost 5 bases and J 4 bases, leaving 9 bases between the germline ends. Germline V gene sequence: CDR1 MNHEY, CDR2 SVGEGT. In DNA, the CDR3 is TGTGCCAGCAGTCCCAGGGAATACGAGCAGTACTTC. Translation gives CASSPREYEQYF.

V gene TRBV7-9 combines with J gene TRBJ1-3, with TRBD1 identical over 7 bases. CDR3 size: 17 residues. Germline lookup yields CDR1 SEHNR and CDR2 FQNEAQ (reference sequence). V lost 3 bases to trimming and J lost 0 bases; unmatched junction nucleotides: 8. The CDR3 spells CASSFLRQGLSGNTIYF. DNA of the CDR3: TGTGCCAGCAGCTTCCTTCGACAGGGCCTCTCTGGAAACACCATATATTTT.

This clone came up once. The chain couples TRBV3-1 (or the pseudogene TRBV3-2) to TRBJ2-7; TRBD1 matches 8 bases. Germline trimming cut 0 bases from V and 1 base from J; bases unmatched to any gene: 5. The CDR3 is made up of 16 amino acids. Germline values: CDR1 LGHDT, CDR2 YNNKEL (reference sequence). CDR3 protein: CASSQDAQGGSYEQYF. The CDR3 DNA reads as TGTGCCAGCAGCCAAGACGCACAGGGGGGTTCCTACGAGCAGTACTTC.

The genes are TRBV12-3 or TRBV12-4 and TRBJ1-1, with D tentatively TRBD1 (5 bases). Trimming took 8 bases from V and 0 from J, leaving 10 bases between them. This CDR3 spans 13 amino acids. DNA of the CDR3: TGTGCCAGCTCAGGGAATATGAACACTGAAGCTTTCTTT. Translating it yields CASSGNMNTEAFF.

CDR3 bases: TGTGCCAGTAGTAGACCAATGGCGGCAGGGGGTACTAACTATGGCTACACCTTC. It encodes CASSRPMAAGGTNYGYTF. The chain has TRBV19 and TRBJ1-2, with 7 bases that match TRBD1. V lost 4 bases to trimming and J lost 0 bases; unmatched junction nucleotides: 14. The CDR3 runs 18 residues. CDR1 LNHDA and CDR2 SQIVND come from the germline V gene (reference sequence). The variable domain in full, with the rest retrieved from reference TRBV19 and TRBJ1-2, is DGGITQSPKYLFRKEGQNVTLSCEQNLNHDAMYWYRQDPGQGLRLIYYSQIVNDFQKGDIAEGYSVSREKKESFPLTVTSAQKNPTAFYLCASSRPMAAGGTNYGYTFGSGTRLTVV.

The CDR3 spells CASSLRQEAYYTF. The CDR3 nucleotides read TGTGCCAGCAGCTTAAGACAGGAGGCCTACTACACCTTC. V is TRBV7-2 and J is TRBJ1-2; possibly TRBD1 for D (6 bases). The V end lost 2 bases, the J end lost 10 bases, and 14 bases lay between the germline ends. CDR1 is SGHTA, CDR2 FQGNSA, per germline. The CDR3 is 13 amino acids.